This passage covers 28 T cell receptor beta chains from one sample sequenced in a study of cytomegalovirus exposure and HLA in healthy donors. PCR amplification relied on 60 Vbeta primers (plus 13 Jbeta primers). TCRdb's copy holds only in-frame clones and misses some; the assay was immunoSEQ multiplex PCR. This sample has roughly 150,000 clones, with over 70% found just once. What was sequenced was PBMCs. These receptors all stem from a man in his thirties or forties in good health and CMV-seropositive.

This clone was observed a handful of times. The chain links TRBV6-6 to TRBJ1-1; TRBD1 is a possible D gene (5 bases). Trimming took off 7 bases at V and 8 bases at J, with 14 bases between the two ends. Per the germline V gene, CDR1 is MNHNY and CDR2 is SVGAGI (reference sequence). The CDR3 is made up of 12 amino acids. CDR3 bases: TGTGCCAGCATCCGCCCGGGGGGGGAAGCTTTCTTT. Encoded protein: CASIRPGGEAFF.

The chain combines TRBV10-3 with TRBJ2-3; TRBD2 agrees at 13 bases. This CDR3 spans 18 amino acids. After removal of 0 bases from V and 3 bases from J, the junction contained 6 bases not matched to a gene. Germline V gives CDR1 ENHRY, CDR2 SYGVKD. In DNA form, the CDR3 reads TGTGCCATCAGTGAGTCAACTCGGACTAGCGGGAGTACAGATACGCAGTATTTT. Translating gives CAISESTRTSGSTDTQYF.

The chain links TRBV30 to TRBJ1-4; D may be TRBD1 (6 bases). V lost 1 base and J lost 10, with 13 bases in between. Per germline, CDR1 GTSNPN and CDR2 SVGIG (reference sequence). This CDR3 region has 13 residues. CDR3 sequence (DNA): TGTGCCTGGAGTGAGGCAGGGGATAGAAAACTGTTTTTT. It codes for CAWSEAGDRKLFF.

The chain joins TRBV18 to TRBJ2-7; perhaps TRBD2 as D (6 bases). This CDR3 spans 15 amino acids. The germline CDR1 and CDR2 sequences are KGHSH and LQKENI. V was pared by 3 bases and J by 0 bases, with 12 bases between. In nucleotides, the CDR3 is TGTGCCAGCTCACCGAGGGCGGGGAGCTCCTACGAGCAGTACTTC. Encoded protein: CASSPRAGSSYEQYF.

Here the CDR3 reads CASSQDPRTGSAFF. The CDR3 DNA is TGCGCCAGCAGCCAAGATCCGAGGACAGGGTCTGCTTTCTTT. The chain couples TRBV4-3 to TRBJ1-1, with 8 bases lining up with TRBD1. CDR1 is LGHNA, CDR2 YSLEER, per germline. Unmatched junction bases numbered 8, after V lost 0 bases and J lost 11 bases. The length of the CDR3 is 14 residues.

This clone was counted once. The CDR3 loop reads CASSPSTTRQGQPQHF. CDR3 bases: TGCGCCAGCAGCCCTTCGACAACCCGCCAGGGACAGCCCCAGCATTTT. The V call is TRBV4-3, the J call TRBJ1-5, with a tentative D call TRBD1 (5 bases). The germline gives CDR1 LGHNA, CDR2 YSLEER. The CDR3 length is 16 residues. Trimming removed 4 bases from V and 7 bases from J, with 20 bases in between.

The V call is TRBV28, the J call TRBJ1-5; D is uncertain. Germline values: CDR1 MDHEN, CDR2 SYDVKM. V was shortened by 0 bases and J by 3 bases, with 9 bases between the two germline ends. There are 15 residues in the CDR3. CDR3 in amino acids: CASSLWQEVNQPQHF. The CDR3, as DNA: TGTGCCAGCAGTTTATGGCAGGAGGTCAATCAGCCCCAGCATTTT.

J is TRBJ2-3 and V is TRBV5-1, with a weak D call TRBD2 (6 bases). The CDR3 has 14 amino acids. Germline V gene sequence: CDR1 SGHRS, CDR2 YFSETQ. The V and J ends lost 1 base and 7 bases respectively, with 13 bases between them. The CDR3 DNA reads as TGCGCCAGCAGCTTGTCGGGAGAGGCTCATACGCAGTATTTT. This encodes CASSLSGEAHTQYF.

The V gene is TRBV5-1, the J gene TRBJ2-1; D is undetermined. V lost 0 bases and J lost 7, with 2 bases in between. The germline gives CDR1 SGHRS, CDR2 YFSETQ. The CDR3 covers 11 residues. CDR3 residues: CASSLANEQFF. CDR3 in DNA: TGCGCCAGCAGCTTGGCGAATGAGCAGTTCTTC. Supplemented by reference TRBV5-1 and TRBJ2-1, the full variable domain reads KAGVTQTPRYLIKTRGQQVTLSCSPISGHRSVSWYQQTPGQGLQFLFEYFSETQRNKGNFPGRFSGRQFSNSRSEMNVSTLELGDSALYLCASSLANEQFFGPGTRLTVL.

J is TRBJ2-7 and V is TRBV6-1; D unclear. This CDR3 is built from 14 residues. With 2 bases removed from V and 6 bases from J, the gap between germline ends came to 14 bases. The germline V gene encodes CDR1 MNHNS and CDR2 SASEGT. DNA of the CDR3: TGTGCCAGCAGTGAAAGTTGGGCTGGGTTCGAGCAGTACTTC. Protein: CASSESWAGFEQYF.

The V and J genes are TRBV6-6 and TRBJ2-1; TRBD1 aligns across 9 bases. Germline trimming cut 8 bases from V and 4 bases from J; bases unmatched to any gene: 6. Germline-derived CDR1 and CDR2 are MNHNY and SVGAGI (reference sequence). There are 14 residues in the CDR3. DNA for the CDR3: TGTGCCAGCGCCGGGACAGGGACATACAATGAGCAGTTCTTC. Translating gives CASAGTGTYNEQFF.

The chain combines TRBV27 with TRBJ2-2; 10 nucleotides match TRBD2. The CDR3 has 17 residues. V shed 5 bases and J 2 bases; nucleotides not matched to a gene: 8. Germline V gene lookup returns CDR1 MNHEY and CDR2 SMNVEV (reference sequence). CDR3 DNA: TGTGCCAGCAGTCCCCTGGCTAGCGGGAGAAACACCGGGGAGCTGTTTTTT. Translated, it gives CASSPLASGRNTGELFF.

CDR3 bases: TGTGCCGGACCCATGGGGGACAGGGTCCTTAGCACAGATACGCAGTATTTT. Translation: CAGPMGDRVLSTDTQYF. The chain recombines TRBV2 with TRBJ2-3; 9 nucleotides align to TRBD1. V was clipped by 11 bases and J by 0 bases; unmatched bases: 15. The CDR3 is made up of 17 amino acids. The germline CDR1 and CDR2 sequences are SNHLY and FYNNEI.

The chain links TRBV10-3 to TRBJ2-7; tentatively, D is TRBD2 (6 bases). Trimming left V 4 bases short and J 4 bases short, with 14 bases between. CDR3 length: 14 amino acids. Germline CDR1 reads ENHRY; CDR2 reads SYGVKD. DNA of the CDR3: TGTGCCATCAGTGCCTCGGCAGGGAGGTACGAGCAGTACTTC. Its protein product is CAISASAGRYEQYF.

The chain recombines TRBV5-6 with TRBJ1-2; a weak D match, TRBD1 (6 bases). This CDR3 is built from 14 residues. Germline V gives CDR1 SGHDT, CDR2 YYEEEE. Trimming cost V 0 bases and J 4 bases, with 10 bases left between them. The CDR3 nucleotides read TGTGCCAGCAGCTTGGGCAGGGGCCGCTATGGCTACACCTTC. Amino acid sequence: CASSLGRGRYGYTF.

The V and J genes are TRBV7-2 and TRBJ1-5; D might be TRBD1 (5 bases). In germline, CDR1 is SGHTA, CDR2 FQGNSA. This CDR3 spans 13 amino acids. Deletions cut 3 bases from V and 4 bases from J, with 7 bases between. Here the CDR3 reads CASSLTDNQPQHF. Here the CDR3 DNA reads TGTGCCAGCAGCTTGACAGATAATCAGCCCCAGCATTTT.

The chain has TRBV28 and TRBJ1-3; D is undetermined. The germline V and J ends were trimmed by 6 bases and 0 bases, with 12 bases remaining between them. CDR3 length equals 15 residues. Germline CDR1 MDHEN, CDR2 SYDVKM. CDR3 protein: CASRRRKSSGNTIYF. CDR3 nucleotides: TGTGCCAGCAGACGCCGTAAGAGCTCTGGAAACACCATATATTTT.

The genes are TRBV15 and TRBJ1-4, with unresolved D. V was shortened by 0 bases and J by 4 bases, with 12 bases between the two germline ends. Germline loops: CDR1 LNHNV, CDR2 YYDKDF (reference sequence). The CDR3 extends over 16 amino acids. This CDR3 is CATSRDRVYLNEKLFF. The CDR3 DNA is TGTGCCACCAGCAGAGATCGAGTCTACCTTAATGAAAAACTGTTTTTT.

The J gene is TRBJ2-5, the V gene TRBV27, with TRBD2 matching over 7 bases. The J call is in doubt because the DNA end fits TRBJ2-7 better. Looked up from germline, CDR1 is MNHEY and CDR2 is SMNVEV (reference sequence). This CDR3 contains 13 residues. CDR3 protein: CASSLGLHYEQYF. The DNA of the CDR3 is TGTGCCAGCAGTTTGGGACTACACTACGAGCAGTACTTC.

This sequence joins TRBV14 and TRBJ2-7; 9 positions agree with TRBD1. Germline V gives CDR1 SGHDN, CDR2 FVKESK. CDR3 length: 13 residues. V dropped 8 bases and J dropped 2; count of bases not matched to a gene: 4. The CDR3 DNA reads TGTGCCAGCGCCGGGACAGGGCCCTACGAGCAGTACTTC. Protein sequence: CASAGTGPYEQYF.

V is TRBV4-1 and J is TRBJ2-7, with 11 bases fitting TRBD1. V lost 4 bases and J lost 3; bases outside the gene matches: 5. Germline values: CDR1 MGHRA, CDR2 YSYEKL. The CDR3 runs to 15 residues. The CDR3 loop reads CASSPMGQGVYEQYF. In nucleotides, the CDR3 is TGCGCCAGCAGCCCAATGGGACAGGGGGTCTACGAGCAGTACTTC.

V gene TRBV5-1 combines with J gene TRBJ1-2; 9 nucleotides line up with TRBD1. V was pared by 0 bases and J by 7 bases, with 4 bases of the junction left unmatched. The CDR3 extends over 14 amino acids. Germline V gives CDR1 SGHRS, CDR2 YFSETQ. The CDR3 is CASSLDRGRFGYTF. CDR3 coding DNA: TGCGCCAGCAGCTTGGACAGGGGGCGATTTGGCTACACCTTC.

This clone was observed a single time. J is TRBJ2-3 and V is TRBV6-4; 10 bases map to TRBD2. This CDR3 contains 16 residues. V shed 0 bases, J shed 2 bases, and the junction held 2 bases outside the gene matches. Germline CDR1 and CDR2: MRHNA and SNTAGT. CDR3 in DNA: TGTGCCAGCAGTGACTCGACTAGCGGGTTCACAGATACGCAGTATTTT. It codes for CASSDSTSGFTDTQYF.

The rearrangement links TRBV5-3 to TRBJ2-7; unclear D gene. Being an ORF, TRBV5-3 has a function that is uncertain. Trimming left V 2 bases short and J 0 bases short, with 12 bases between. The CDR3 runs 15 residues. CDR3 DNA sequence: TGTGCCAGAAGCTTTGCCGGTCCTAGCTCCTACGAGCAGTACTTC. It specifies CARSFAGPSSYEQYF.

The chain combines TRBV6-5 with TRBJ1-4; 8 bases are shared with TRBD1. V lost 6 bases to trimming and J lost 3 bases; unmatched junction nucleotides: 6. CDR1 is MNHEY and CDR2 is SVGAGI in the germline V gene. The CDR3 spans 15 residues. This chain's CDR3 is CASRRPGQANEKLFF. In nucleotides, the CDR3 is TGTGCCAGCAGACGCCCGGGACAGGCTAATGAAAAACTGTTTTTT.

This clone was recorded a few times. This sample also contains other DNA sequences that code for the same CDR3. This chain uses TRBV4-1 with TRBJ2-7, with 8 bases fitting TRBD2. V lost 0 bases to trimming and J lost 5 bases; unmatched junction nucleotides: 6. This CDR3 is 15 amino acids long. Germline V gene lookup returns CDR1 MGHRA and CDR2 YSYEKL. In DNA, the CDR3 is TGCGCCAGCAGCCAAGATCGAGCGGGAGCGAACGAGCAGTACTTC. Its protein is CASSQDRAGANEQYF.

The CDR3 spells CASNLGDTTGREQFF. CDR3 DNA sequence: TGCGCCAGCAACCTCGGGGACACCACTGGGAGAGAGCAGTTCTTC. The chain recombines TRBV5-1 with TRBJ2-1, with D maybe TRBD1 (6 bases). The CDR3 runs 15 residues. V was pared by 6 bases and J by 10 bases, with 23 bases between. Germline loops: CDR1 SGHRS, CDR2 YFSETQ.

This clone occurred once. J is TRBJ1-6 and V is TRBV28; the D gene is possibly TRBD1 (6 bases). This CDR3 region has 16 residues. CDR1 is MDHEN and CDR2 is SYDVKM in the germline V gene. V lost 6 bases, J lost 6 bases, and 18 bases lay in between. CDR3 sequence: CASSRTTGIGNSPLHF. In nucleotides, the CDR3 is TGTGCCAGCAGCCGTACCACAGGGATTGGTAATTCACCCCTCCACTTT. Full variable domain (remainder filled in from reference TRBV28 and TRBJ1-6): DVKVTQSSRYLVKRTGEKVFLECVQDMDHENMFWYRQDPGLGLRLIYFSYDVKMKEKGDIPEGYSVSREKKERFSLILESASTNQTSMYLCASSRTTGIGNSPLHFGNGTRLTVT.